Presented here are 24 T cell receptor beta chains from one specimen sequenced in a study of beta chain features in type 1 diabetes. The study reverse transcribed the entire isolated RNA, so it sequenced expressed TCRB transcripts. Clones were read by immunoSEQ multiplex PCR, and TCRdb kept only the in-frame ones, dropping some. Of under 550,000 clones in the sample, roughly an eighth were seen once. The material sequenced was naive CD4+ T cells from blood. These receptors were taken from a woman aged 18 to 35 in good health.

The chain links TRBV28 to TRBJ2-1; 8 nucleotides align to TRBD1. CDR1 is MDHEN and CDR2 is SYDVKM in the germline V gene. The length of the CDR3 is 16 residues. With 6 bases clipped from V and 5 bases from J, the junction kept 12 bases outside the gene matches. The CDR3 loop reads CASSLFYRGIHNEQFF. CDR3 sequence (DNA): TGTGCCAGCAGCCTGTTTTACAGGGGGATCCACAATGAGCAGTTCTTC.

The V and J genes are TRBV7-9 and TRBJ1-5, with 10 bases lining up with TRBD1. CDR3 length: 15 residues. With 4 bases clipped from V and 7 bases from J, the junction kept 7 bases outside the gene matches. From germline, CDR1 is SEHNR and CDR2 FQNEAQ (reference sequence). The CDR3 DNA sequence: TGTGCCAGCAGCTCTCAAGGACAGGGGGACCAGCCCCAGCATTTT. Protein sequence: CASSSQGQGDQPQHF.

Many counts were recorded for this clone. CDR3 sequence: CSVEGLRNYGYTF. In nucleotides, the CDR3 is TGCAGCGTTGAGGGCCTAAGGAACTATGGCTACACCTTC. The chain recombines TRBV29-1 with TRBJ1-2; D is undetermined. Germline assignment: CDR1 SQVTM and CDR2 ANQGSEA. Trimming cost V 3 bases and J 2 bases, with 10 bases left between them. The length of the CDR3 is 13 residues. The whole variable domain, remainder taken from reference TRBV29-1 and TRBJ1-2, is SAVISQKPSRDICQRGTSLTIQCQVDSQVTMMFWYRQQPGQSLTLIATANQGSEATYESGFVIDKFPISRPNLTFSTLTVSNMSPEDSSIYLCSVEGLRNYGYTFGSGTRLTVV.

This clone was seen a few times. This chain joins TRBV7-9 and TRBJ2-7; D remains unclear. The CDR3 is 11 residues long. Between the trimmed V and J ends, which lost 5 bases and 6 bases, there was a span of 8 bases. The germline gives CDR1 SEHNR, CDR2 FQNEAQ (reference sequence). The chain's CDR3 is CASSLKSEQYF. CDR3 DNA sequence: TGTGCCAGCAGCCTAAAAAGCGAGCAGTACTTC.

The gene calls are TRBV7-8 and TRBJ2-3; D possibly uses TRBD1 or TRBD2 (5 bases each). Deletions cut 3 bases from V and 0 bases from J, with 10 bases between. Germline CDR1 reads SGHVS; CDR2 reads FQNEAQ. The CDR3 is 15 amino acids. CDR3 in DNA: TGTGCCAGCAGCTTGAGGGACCTAAGCACAGATACGCAGTATTTT. This codes for CASSLRDLSTDTQYF.

The chain joins TRBV9 to TRBJ2-3; TRBD2 is a possible D gene (5 bases). In germline, CDR1 is SGDLS, CDR2 YYNGEE. V was shortened by 4 bases and J by 0 bases, with 12 bases between the two germline ends. CDR3 size: 15 residues. The CDR3 region is CASSPSPGSTDTQYF. The CDR3 nucleotides are TGTGCCAGCAGCCCCTCCCCGGGAAGCACAGATACGCAGTATTTT.

This clone was seen only a few times. The chain combines TRBV18 with TRBJ1-3, with D perhaps matching TRBD1 (6 bases). V was shortened by 0 bases and J by 0 bases, with 12 bases between the two germline ends. The germline gives CDR1 KGHSH, CDR2 LQKENI. The CDR3 spans 17 residues. The CDR3 DNA reads TGTGCCAGCTCACCACCCGGGACACTCGTCTCTGGAAACACCATATATTTT. This codes for CASSPPGTLVSGNTIYF.

The chain joins TRBV5-6 to TRBJ2-2; D may correspond to TRBD1 or TRBD2 (5 bases each). This CDR3 comprises 15 residues. Deletions cut 1 base from V and 6 bases from J, with 13 bases between. Germline V gives CDR1 SGHDT, CDR2 YYEEEE. The CDR3 reads CASSLRDAPAGELFF. CDR3 in DNA: TGTGCCAGCAGCTTGCGGGACGCTCCGGCCGGGGAGCTGTTTTTT.

A few counts support this clone. The V and J genes are TRBV7-2 and TRBJ2-1, with no clear D. V was pared by 0 bases and J by 0 bases, with 9 bases between. The CDR3 runs to 16 residues. Germline CDR1 is SGHTA and CDR2 is FQGNSA. As DNA, the CDR3 is TGTGCCAGCAGCTTAGCAGGCGTAGGCTCCTACAATGAGCAGTTCTTC. Translation: CASSLAGVGSYNEQFF.

This clone was recorded a few times. This rearrangement joins TRBV7-2 to TRBJ2-7; maybe TRBD1 (6 bases). Germline loops: CDR1 SGHTA, CDR2 FQGNSA. Trimming removed 7 bases from V and 5 bases from J, with 15 bases in between. The CDR3 is 13 amino acids. This CDR3 is CASTTLWGHEQYV. The DNA for the CDR3 is TGTGCCAGCACTACCCTTTGGGGGCACGAGCAGTACGTC.

In this sample, this clone turned up a few times. The same CDR3 can be traced to other DNA sequences in this sample. V is TRBV30 and J is TRBJ1-2; 7 bases fit TRBD1. V shed 0 bases, J shed 7 bases, and the junction held 5 bases outside the gene matches. The CDR3 is 13 residues long. Germline V lookup: CDR1 GTSNPN, CDR2 SVGIG (reference sequence). In DNA form, the CDR3 reads TGTGCCTGGAGTGTACAGGGGCTTGGTGGCTACACCTTC. Its translation is CAWSVQGLGGYTF.

This sequence joins TRBV18 and TRBJ2-1; a possible D gene is TRBD1 (6 bases). This CDR3 is built from 14 residues. V lost 2 bases and J lost 3, with 8 bases in between. Germline CDR1 reads KGHSH; CDR2 reads LQKENI. Here the CDR3 DNA reads TGTGCCAGCTCACCAAGGGACAACTACAATGAGCAGTTCTTC. Translated, it gives CASSPRDNYNEQFF. Full variable domain (rest looked up from reference TRBV18 and TRBJ2-1): NAGVMQNPRHLVRRRGQEARLRCSPMKGHSHVYWYRQLPEEGLKFMVYLQKENIIDESGMPKERFSAEFPKEGPSILRIQQVVRGDSAAYFCASSPRDNYNEQFFGPGTRLTVL.

In this sample, this clone turned up a few times. The V call is TRBV21-1, the J call TRBJ1-2. TRBV21-1 is listed as a pseudogene. The CDR3 is 12 amino acids. The CDR3: CASSKANYGYTF. CDR3 DNA: TGTGCCAGCAGCAAAGCGAACTATGGCTACACCTTC.

The V gene is TRBV18, the J gene TRBJ2-4; 9 bases are a match to TRBD2. CDR3 length: 17 amino acids. The junction had 9 bases not matched to a gene; V was cut back by 1 base and J by 5 bases. The germline gives CDR1 KGHSH, CDR2 LQKENI. CDR3 DNA sequence: TGTGCCAGCTCACCACGGGCGGCTAGCGGGGTTGAAAACATTCAGTACTTC. Residues: CASSPRAASGVENIQYF.

The chain is built from TRBV7-9 and TRBJ1-4; D possibly corresponds to TRBD1 (5 bases). Germline CDR1 reads SEHNR; CDR2 reads FQNEAQ (reference sequence). There are 16 residues in the CDR3. V lost 5 bases and J lost 0, with 13 bases in between. CDR3 bases: TGTGCCAGCAGCCCAGGGACGGCTGCAACTAATGAAAAACTGTTTTTT. Amino acid sequence: CASSPGTAATNEKLFF.

This chain uses TRBV4-2 with TRBJ1-6, with D possibly being TRBD1 (5 bases). Germline values: CDR1 LGHNA, CDR2 YNFKEQ. V gave up 4 bases and J gave up 3 bases, with 13 bases separating them. The CDR3 spans 16 residues. The CDR3 DNA reads as TGTGCCAGCAGCCGCGGTGAGAGGGGCTATAATTCACCCCTCCACTTT. Protein: CASSRGERGYNSPLHF.

CDR3 sequence (DNA): TGTGCCAGCAACGAGCAGTACGTC. Translation gives CASNEQYV. This chain uses TRBV28 with TRBJ2-7; no reliable D call. The CDR3 totals 8 residues. Between the trimmed V and J ends, which lost 7 bases and 5 bases, there was a span of 0 bases. CDR1 and CDR2 from the germline V gene are MDHEN and SYDVKM.

There are a few counts of this clone. The chain links TRBV29-1 to TRBJ2-2; D is uncertain. The V gene lost 7 bases and the J gene lost 6 bases, with 18 bases spanning the gap. This CDR3 is 14 amino acids long. Germline-derived CDR1 and CDR2 are SQVTM and ANQGSEA. The CDR3 region has the DNA TGCAGCGCCTCCCGGAGCTCTGGATCCGGGGAGCTGTTTTTT. Translation: CSASRSSGSGELFF.

This clone was counted a few times. The chain links TRBV4-3 to TRBJ1-2; 10 bases line up with TRBD1. V lost 1 base and J lost 2; bases outside the gene matches: 4. This CDR3 is 16 amino acids long. CDR1 is LGHNA and CDR2 is YSLEER in the germline V gene. CDR3 nucleotides: TGCGCCAGCAGCCAAGTGACAGGGGGCGCGAACTATGGCTACACCTTC. Its protein product is CASSQVTGGANYGYTF.

As DNA, the CDR3 is TGTGCCCCAGGGGCGGGAAGGGCTGAGCAGTTCTTC. Translated: CAPGAGRAEQFF. The chain uses TRBV2 and TRBJ2-1; TRBD1 or TRBD2 may be the D gene (6 bases each). Trimming cost V 11 bases and J 9 bases, with 17 bases left between them. This CDR3 is 12 amino acids long. Germline loops: CDR1 SNHLY, CDR2 FYNNEI. Full variable domain (missing parts from reference TRBV2 and TRBJ2-1): EPEVTQTPSHQVTQMGQEVILRCVPISNHLYFYWYRQILGQKVEFLVSFYNNEISEKSEIFDDQFSVERPDGSNFTLKIRSTKLEDSAMYFCAPGAGRAEQFFGPGTRLTVL.

Regarding this clone: The same CDR3 can be traced to other DNA sequences in this sample. V usage is TRBV18 and J usage is TRBJ2-3; D is unresolved. Per germline, CDR1 KGHSH and CDR2 LQKENI. CDR3 size: 13 residues. V was trimmed by 1 base and J by 1 base, leaving 3 bases between them. The CDR3 here is CASSPRGTDTQYF. The CDR3 DNA reads TGTGCCAGCTCACCACGTGGCACAGATACGCAGTATTTT.

J is TRBJ1-2 and V is TRBV7-2; 11 bases fit TRBD1. V dropped 5 bases and J dropped 7; count of bases not matched to a gene: 9. In germline, CDR1 is SGHTA, CDR2 FQGNSA. The CDR3 has 15 residues. The CDR3 reads CASSTRTGGLVGYTF. As DNA, the CDR3 is TGTGCCAGCAGCACCCGGACAGGGGGCTTGGTTGGCTACACCTTC. Combining the CDR3 with reference TRBV7-2 and TRBJ1-2 gives the whole variable domain GAGVSQSPSNKVTEKGKDVELRCDPISGHTALYWYRQSLGQGLEFLIYFQGNSAPDKSGLPSDRFSAERTGGSVSTLTIQRTQQEDSAVYLCASSTRTGGLVGYTFGSGTRLTVV.

The J gene is TRBJ2-5, the V gene TRBV7-9, with D uncertain. Germline CDR1 reads SEHNR; CDR2 reads FQNEAQ (reference sequence). The V end lost 5 bases, the J end lost 5 bases, and 9 bases lay between the germline ends. CDR3 length: 12 residues. The CDR3 protein is CASSPGLETQYF. CDR3 nucleotide sequence: TGTGCCAGCAGCCCGGGTTTGGAGACCCAGTACTTC.

The chain has TRBV2 and TRBJ2-7, with 7 bases matching TRBD1. The trim removed 3 bases at V and 7 bases at J, leaving 15 bases unmatched. Germline CDR1 is SNHLY and CDR2 is FYNNEI. CDR3 length: 16 amino acids. The CDR3 region has the DNA TGTGCCAGCAGTGACGAGTTGACAGGGAAGTTGGGGGAGCAGTACGTC. Its protein product is CASSDELTGKLGEQYV.